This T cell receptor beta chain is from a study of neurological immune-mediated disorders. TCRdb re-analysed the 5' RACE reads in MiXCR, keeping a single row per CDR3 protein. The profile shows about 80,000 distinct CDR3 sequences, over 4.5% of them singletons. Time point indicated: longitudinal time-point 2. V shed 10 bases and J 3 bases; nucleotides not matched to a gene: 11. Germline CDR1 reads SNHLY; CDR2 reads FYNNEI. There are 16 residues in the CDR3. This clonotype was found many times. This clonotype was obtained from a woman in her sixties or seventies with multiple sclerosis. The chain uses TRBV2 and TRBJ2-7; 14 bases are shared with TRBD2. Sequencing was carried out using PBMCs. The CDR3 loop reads CATDGTSGGRNYEQYF. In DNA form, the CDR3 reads TGTGCCACGGACGGGACTAGCGGGGGACGAAACTACGAGCAGTACTTC. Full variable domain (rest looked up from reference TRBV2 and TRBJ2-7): EPEVTQTPSHQVTQMGQEVILRCVPISNHLYFYWYRQILGQKVEFLVSFYNNEISEKSEIFDDQFSVERPDGSNFTLKIRSTKLEDSAMYFCATDGTSGGRNYEQYFGPGTRLTVT.